Shown below are 22 T cell receptor beta chains from a single sample sequenced in a study of cytomegalovirus exposure and HLA in healthy donors. PCR employed 60 Vbeta and 13 Jbeta primers. The table came from immunoSEQ multiplex PCR; TCRdb's copy has only in-frame clones and leaves some out. The sample includes roughly 200,000 clones, 75% to 80% of them seen just once. The source material was PBMCs. These receptors all come from a female donor in good health and CMV-seronegative.

This clone has only a few counts. V gene TRBV15 combines with J gene TRBJ2-7; 11 bases agree with TRBD1. The CDR3 consists of 16 residues. The trim removed 1 base at V and 1 base at J, leaving 3 bases unmatched. Germline CDR1 and CDR2: LNHNV and YYDKDF (reference sequence). The CDR3 DNA sequence: TGTGCCACCAGCAGAGGGACAGGGGGCTATTCCTACGAGCAGTACTTC. Its translation is CATSRGTGGYSYEQYF. Using reference TRBV15 and TRBJ2-7 for the parts outside the CDR3, the full variable domain is DAMVIQNPRYQVTQFGKPVTLSCSQTLNHNVMYWYQQKSSQAPKLLFHYYDKDFNNEADTPDNFQSRRPNTSFCFLDIRSPGLGDTAMYLCATSRGTGGYSYEQYFGPGTRLTVT.

V usage is TRBV7-9 and J usage is TRBJ2-7; TRBD1 agrees at 8 bases. The CDR3 extends over 13 amino acids. Germline CDR1 reads SEHNR; CDR2 reads FQNEAQ (reference sequence). J lost 4 bases, V lost 4 bases, and 3 bases had no gene match. CDR3 in amino acids: CASSSDRGYEQYF. CDR3 in DNA: TGTGCCAGCAGCTCCGACAGGGGATACGAGCAGTACTTC.

V and J are TRBV27 and TRBJ2-1; TRBD1 is a possible D gene (6 bases). This CDR3 is 15 amino acids long. V was trimmed by 3 bases and J by 6 bases, leaving 15 bases between them. The germline V gene has CDR1 MNHEY and CDR2 SMNVEV (reference sequence). The CDR3 DNA reads TGTGCCAGCAGTTTCGGCAGGGGCCCCCCCAATGAGCAGTTCTTC. Its translation: CASSFGRGPPNEQFF.

The chain is built from TRBV4-1 and TRBJ2-1, with 8 bases fitting TRBD2. Germline V gene lookup returns CDR1 MGHRA and CDR2 YSYEKL. CDR3 length: 14 amino acids. V shed 2 bases and J 8 bases; nucleotides not matched to a gene: 5. The CDR3, as DNA: TGCGCCAGCAGCCAATTCAGCGGGAGCTATGAGCAGTTCTTC. Translating gives CASSQFSGSYEQFF.

The genes are TRBV27 and TRBJ1-2, with 8 bases identical to TRBD1. V was clipped by 6 bases and J by 5 bases; unmatched bases: 8. CDR3 length: 14 amino acids. Germline V lookup: CDR1 MNHEY, CDR2 SMNVEV (reference sequence). The CDR3 DNA sequence: TGTGCCAGCAGGACAACAGGGGGAGGGTATGGCTACACCTTC. Amino acids: CASRTTGGGYGYTF.

This chain connects TRBV5-6 to TRBJ2-2, with D unresolved. Germline loops: CDR1 SGHDT, CDR2 YYEEEE. The CDR3 sequence is 16 residues long. V was clipped by 1 base and J by 4 bases, with 14 bases between them. The CDR3 DNA follows: TGTGCCAGCAGCTTGTTCGGGTTTACTTCCACCGGGGAGCTGTTTTTT. It is translated as CASSLFGFTSTGELFF.

The chain is built from TRBV30 and TRBJ1-1; possibly TRBD1 for D (5 bases). V gave up 5 bases and J gave up 5 bases, with 21 bases separating them. The V gene's germline CDR1 is GTSNPN and CDR2 SVGIG (reference sequence). The CDR3 is 15 residues long. The chain's CDR3 is CAWAEPIRVETEAFF. As DNA, the CDR3 is TGTGCCTGGGCCGAACCTATCAGGGTCGAGACTGAAGCTTTCTTT.

The chain joins TRBV27 to TRBJ1-4; TRBD1 might be the D (6 bases). Germline-derived CDR1 and CDR2 are MNHEY and SMNVEV (reference sequence). This CDR3 spans 17 amino acids. Trimming took off 4 bases at V and 5 bases at J, with 20 bases between the two ends. The DNA for the CDR3 is TGTGCCAGCAGTTGTATGGACAGCGTGGGGGTAAATGAAAAACTGTTTTTT. Its protein is CASSCMDSVGVNEKLFF.

The rearrangement links TRBV9 to TRBJ2-2; 14 nucleotides agree with TRBD2. J lost 6 bases, V lost 0 bases, and 1 base had no gene match. The CDR3 length is 16 residues. The germline V gene has CDR1 SGDLS and CDR2 YYNGEE. In DNA form, the CDR3 reads TGTGCCAGCAGCGTAGTGACTAGCGGGGGGGCCGGGGAGCTGTTTTTT. It is translated as CASSVVTSGGAGELFF. Full variable domain (outside the CDR3, taken from reference TRBV9 and TRBJ2-2): DSGVTQTPKHLITATGQRVTLRCSPRSGDLSVYWYQQSLDQGLQFLIQYYNGEERAKGNILERFSAQQFPDLHSELNLSSLELGDSALYFCASSVVTSGGAGELFFGEGSRLTVL.

With regard to this clone: Other nucleotide sequences in the sample specify the same CDR3. The J gene is TRBJ1-1, the V gene TRBV7-9, with D possibly TRBD1 on 5 matching bases. Trimming took 4 bases from V and 6 from J, leaving 9 bases between them. This CDR3 contains 12 residues. Germline CDR1 reads SEHNR; CDR2 reads FQNEAQ (reference sequence). CDR3 region: CASSSRGAEAFF. CDR3 coding DNA: TGTGCCAGCAGCTCAAGGGGTGCTGAAGCTTTCTTT.

The V call is TRBV11-3, the J call TRBJ1-6, with D possibly matching TRBD1 (6 bases). V gave up 3 bases and J gave up 6 bases, with 12 bases separating them. The length of the CDR3 is 15 residues. In germline, CDR1 is SGHNT, CDR2 YENEEA. CDR3 loop: CASSLDGQFNSPLHF. DNA for the CDR3: TGTGCCAGCAGCTTGGATGGACAGTTTAATTCACCCCTCCACTTT.

The chain links TRBV9 to TRBJ1-1; the D gene is possibly TRBD1 (5 bases). This CDR3 is 16 amino acids long. Germline values: CDR1 SGDLS, CDR2 YYNGEE. With 2 bases removed from V and 2 bases from J, the gap between germline ends came to 16 bases. CDR3 nucleotides: TGTGCCAGCAGCGTGAGCGGCAGGAGGGACAACACTGAAGCTTTCTTT. It yields the protein CASSVSGRRDNTEAFF.

The V gene is TRBV27, the J gene TRBJ2-5; 9 bases map to TRBD2. Trimming took 8 bases from V and 4 from J; bases not matched to a gene: 14. Per germline, CDR1 MNHEY and CDR2 SMNVEV (reference sequence). The CDR3 length is 16 residues. The CDR3 DNA is TGTGCCAGCCACCCCCACGCGGGAGGGCCGGGAGAGACCCAGTACTTC. It specifies CASHPHAGGPGETQYF.

The V call is TRBV19, the J call TRBJ2-1; possibly TRBD2 for D (5 bases). The CDR3 length is 17 residues. Germline V gene sequence: CDR1 LNHDA, CDR2 SQIVND (reference sequence). Trimming stripped 0 bases from V and 0 bases from J, with 12 bases between. CDR3 DNA: TGTGCCAGTAGTATAGATCCGAGGACTGGCTCCTACAATGAGCAGTTCTTC. Its protein product is CASSIDPRTGSYNEQFF. Combining the CDR3 with reference TRBV19 and TRBJ2-1 gives the whole variable domain DGGITQSPKYLFRKEGQNVTLSCEQNLNHDAMYWYRQDPGQGLRLIYYSQIVNDFQKGDIAEGYSVSREKKESFPLTVTSAQKNPTAFYLCASSIDPRTGSYNEQFFGPGTRLTVL.

This clone appeared a few times. The chain has TRBV11-2 and TRBJ1-1, with D possibly matching TRBD1 (5 bases). V lost 1 base and J 7 bases, leaving 10 bases between the germline ends. CDR3 length: 13 amino acids. CDR1 and CDR2 from the germline V gene are SGHAT and FQNNGV. For the CDR3, the DNA is TGTGCCAGCAGCTTAGTCAGGGAACTTGAAGCTTTCTTT. Amino acids: CASSLVRELEAFF.

This chain uses TRBV9 with TRBJ2-7; TRBD1 aligns across 8 bases. V was clipped by 4 bases and J by 2 bases; unmatched bases: 5. The CDR3 contains 14 residues. CDR1 is SGDLS and CDR2 is YYNGEE in the germline V gene. The CDR3 bases are TGTGCCAGCAGCCCAAGGGACAGGCCCTACGAGCAGTACTTC. Amino acids: CASSPRDRPYEQYF.

Comment on this clone: The same CDR3 also results from other DNA sequences found in this sample. The CDR3: CASSYSTGQVYNEQFF. DNA of the CDR3: TGTGCCAGCAGTTACTCGACGGGACAGGTATACAATGAGCAGTTCTTC. The rearrangement links TRBV6-5 to TRBJ2-1, with 8 bases fitting TRBD1. The J segment lost 4 bases and the V segment lost 0 bases, leaving 5 bases of the junction unmatched. The CDR3 length is 16 residues. Germline CDR1 reads MNHEY; CDR2 reads SVGAGI.

The V call is TRBV10-2, the J call TRBJ1-6; tentatively, D is TRBD1 (6 bases). V lost 5 bases and J 10 bases, leaving 15 bases between the germline ends. Germline V lookup: CDR1 WSHSY, CDR2 SAAADI. The CDR3 contains 14 residues. The CDR3 coding sequence is TGCGCCAGCAGTCAAGGGGGTCTAGTCTCACCCCTCCACTTT. It codes for CASSQGGLVSPLHF.

This clone was seen just once. The CDR3 DNA is TGCGCCAGCAGCTCCAGCAGGGGTGCCAACTATGGCTACACCTTC. Protein sequence: CASSSSRGANYGYTF. The V and J genes are TRBV5-1 and TRBJ1-2, with a weak D call TRBD1 (6 bases). CDR1 and CDR2 from the germline V gene are SGHRS and YFSETQ. This CDR3 region has 15 residues. Trimming pared 3 bases from V and 2 bases from J, leaving 14 bases between. The variable domain in full, with the rest retrieved from reference TRBV5-1 and TRBJ1-2, is KAGVTQTPRYLIKTRGQQVTLSCSPISGHRSVSWYQQTPGQGLQFLFEYFSETQRNKGNFPGRFSGRQFSNSRSEMNVSTLELGDSALYLCASSSSRGANYGYTFGSGTRLTVV.

The rearrangement uses TRBV6-5 and TRBJ1-1; D call uncertain. Trimming took 7 bases from V and 8 from J, leaving 14 bases between them. The CDR3 extends over 12 amino acids. CDR1 is MNHEY and CDR2 is SVGAGI in the germline V gene. The CDR3 here is CASTRPSGEAFF. The CDR3 coding sequence is TGTGCCAGCACCAGACCATCCGGGGAAGCTTTCTTT.

This clone is a singleton in its sample. The CDR3 nucleotides are TGTGCCAGCTCACCAAGGGGAACCCAAGAGACCCAGTACTTC. Residues: CASSPRGTQETQYF. The chain is built from TRBV18 and TRBJ2-5; D may be TRBD1 (5 bases). CDR1 KGHSH and CDR2 LQKENI come from the germline V gene. The CDR3 spans 14 residues. V was pared by 2 bases and J by 1 base, with 8 bases between.

This sequence joins TRBV7-3 and TRBJ2-7, with a possible D match to TRBD2 (6 bases). The CDR3 has 14 amino acids. V was shortened by 1 base and J by 7 bases, with 14 bases between the two germline ends. Germline lookup yields CDR1 SGHTA and CDR2 FQGTGA. The CDR3 protein is CASSLSGATGEQYF. DNA for the CDR3: TGTGCCAGCAGCTTAAGCGGGGCCACGGGGGAGCAGTACTTC.